The clone carrying this TCR beta chain was counted many times. The iRepertoire nested amplicon-rescue multiplex PCR amplified TCR alpha and beta CDR3s from RNA. One entry per CDR3 protein results from TCRdb running MiXCR on the multiplex PCR reads. This sample has more than 350,000 distinct CDR3 sequences, with approximately 42% found just once. The record originates from a study of glioma-infiltrating T cells. Trimming removed 5 bases from V and 4 bases from J; junction bases left unmatched: 7. The CDR3 covers 13 residues. Per germline, CDR1 DFQATT and CDR2 SNEGSKA (reference sequence). This receptor was obtained from a human donor with low-grade glioma or glioblastoma, undergoing nonglioma brain surgery, or in good health (not recorded which). The material sequenced was glioma tissue, nonneoplastic brain tissue, or PBMCs (not recorded which). This sequence joins TRBV20-1 and TRBJ1-2; TRBD1 aligns across 7 bases. The CDR3 region has the DNA TGCAGTGCTTTACAGGGGATTGTCTATGGCTACACCTTC. Translated, it gives CSALQGIVYGYTF.